This TCR beta chain was profiled in a study of Ad26.COV2.S vaccination and SARS-CoV-2 variants. The germline V gene encodes CDR1 LNHDA and CDR2 SQIVND (reference sequence). This CDR3 has 13 amino acids. Deletions cut 0 bases from V and 7 bases from J, with 7 bases between. Sequenced by immunoSEQ multiplex PCR; TCRdb stores in-frame clones only, minus some. The sample holds approximately 420,000 clones, about 85% seen once. Treatment denoted: roughly 19 received Ad26.COV2.S at low or high dose, single or two shots; about five received placebo; per-sample allocation not given. Following the first vaccine or placebo injection, samples were taken on day 63. Cohort 1b enrolled adults aged 18-55 years in Boston.

The specimen comprised peripheral blood, sampled in a trial of Ad26.COV2.S vaccine versus placebo. This receptor was obtained from a person between 18 and 65 years old who received the Ad26.COV2.S COVID-19 vaccine or a placebo. This sequence joins TRBV19 and TRBJ1-5; D remains unclear. Here the CDR3 DNA reads TGTGCCAGTAGTATAGATATCGGGCAGCCCCAGCATTTT. Protein product: CASSIDIGQPQHF.